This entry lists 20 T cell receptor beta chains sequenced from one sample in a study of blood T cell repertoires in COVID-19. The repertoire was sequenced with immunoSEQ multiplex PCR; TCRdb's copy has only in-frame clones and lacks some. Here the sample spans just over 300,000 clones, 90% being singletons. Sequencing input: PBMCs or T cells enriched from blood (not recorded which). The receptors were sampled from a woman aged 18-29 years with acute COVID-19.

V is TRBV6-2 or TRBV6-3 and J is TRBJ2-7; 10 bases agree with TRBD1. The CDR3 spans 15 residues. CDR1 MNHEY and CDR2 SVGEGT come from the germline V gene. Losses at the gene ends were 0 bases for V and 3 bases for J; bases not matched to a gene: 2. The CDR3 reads CASSYSRDRGYEQYF. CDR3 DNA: TGTGCCAGCAGTTACTCGAGGGACAGGGGCTACGAGCAGTACTTC.

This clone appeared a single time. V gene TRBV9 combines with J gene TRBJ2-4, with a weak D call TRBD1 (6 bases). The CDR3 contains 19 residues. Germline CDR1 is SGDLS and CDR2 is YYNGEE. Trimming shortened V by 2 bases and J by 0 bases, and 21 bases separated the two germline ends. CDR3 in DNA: TGTGCCAGCAGCGTCGATTGGGACACAGACCAGCTAGCCAAAAACATTCAGTACTTC. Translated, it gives CASSVDWDTDQLAKNIQYF.

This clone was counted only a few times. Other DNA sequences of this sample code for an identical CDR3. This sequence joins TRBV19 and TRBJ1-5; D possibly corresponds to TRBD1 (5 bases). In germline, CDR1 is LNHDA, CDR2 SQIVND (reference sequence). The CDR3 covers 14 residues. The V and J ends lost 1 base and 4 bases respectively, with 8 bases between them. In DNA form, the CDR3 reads TGTGCCAGTAGTATAGGGGGCCCAAATCAGCCCCAGCATTTT. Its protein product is CASSIGGPNQPQHF.

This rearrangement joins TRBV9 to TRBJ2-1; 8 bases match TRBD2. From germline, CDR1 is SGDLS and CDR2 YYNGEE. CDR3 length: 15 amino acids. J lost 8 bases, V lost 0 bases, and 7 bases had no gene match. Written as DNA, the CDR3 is TGTGCCAGCAGCGTAGCGCGGGAGGCAAGGGATGAGCAGTTCTTC. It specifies CASSVAREARDEQFF.

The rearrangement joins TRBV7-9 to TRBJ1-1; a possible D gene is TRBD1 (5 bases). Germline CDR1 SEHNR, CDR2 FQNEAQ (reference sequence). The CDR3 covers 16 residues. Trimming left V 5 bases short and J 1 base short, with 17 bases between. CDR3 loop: CASSEIRTFSNTEAFF. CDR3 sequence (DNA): TGTGCCAGCAGCGAAATCCGGACATTCTCGAACACTGAAGCTTTCTTT.

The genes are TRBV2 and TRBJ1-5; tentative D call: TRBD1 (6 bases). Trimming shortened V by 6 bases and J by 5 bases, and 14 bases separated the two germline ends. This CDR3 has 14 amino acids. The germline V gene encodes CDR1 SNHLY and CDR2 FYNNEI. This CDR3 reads CASSEDSRDQPQHF. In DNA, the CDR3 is TGTGCCAGCAGCGAGGACAGCAGAGATCAGCCCCAGCATTTT. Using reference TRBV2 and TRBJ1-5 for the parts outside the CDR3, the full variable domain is EPEVTQTPSHQVTQMGQEVILRCVPISNHLYFYWYRQILGQKVEFLVSFYNNEISEKSEIFDDQFSVERPDGSNFTLKIRSTKLEDSAMYFCASSEDSRDQPQHFGDGTRLSIL.

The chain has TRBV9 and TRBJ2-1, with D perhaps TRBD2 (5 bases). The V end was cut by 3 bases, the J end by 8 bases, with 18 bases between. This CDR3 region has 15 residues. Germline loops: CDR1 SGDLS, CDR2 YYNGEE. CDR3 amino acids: CASSASAPGSDEQFF. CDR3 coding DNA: TGTGCCAGCAGCGCCAGTGCGCCGGGATCCGATGAGCAGTTCTTC.

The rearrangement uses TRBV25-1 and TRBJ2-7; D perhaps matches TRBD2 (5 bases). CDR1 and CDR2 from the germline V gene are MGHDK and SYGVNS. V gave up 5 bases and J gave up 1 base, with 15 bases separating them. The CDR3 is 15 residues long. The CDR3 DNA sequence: TGTGCCAGCAGTTTGGAGTTCGGGGATTCCTACGAGCAGTACTTC. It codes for CASSLEFGDSYEQYF.

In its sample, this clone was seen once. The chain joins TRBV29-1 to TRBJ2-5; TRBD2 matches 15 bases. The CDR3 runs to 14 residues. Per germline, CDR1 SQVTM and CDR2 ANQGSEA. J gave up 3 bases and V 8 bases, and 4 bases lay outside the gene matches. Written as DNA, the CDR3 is TGCAGCCTGGGACTAGCGGGAGGCAAAGAGACCCAGTACTTC. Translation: CSLGLAGGKETQYF.

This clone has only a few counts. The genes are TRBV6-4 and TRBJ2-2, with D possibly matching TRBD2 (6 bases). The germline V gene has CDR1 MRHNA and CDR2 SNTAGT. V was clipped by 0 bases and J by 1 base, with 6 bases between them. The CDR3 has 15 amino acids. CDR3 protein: CASSDSSGNTGELFF. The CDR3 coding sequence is TGTGCCAGCAGTGACTCTAGCGGGAACACCGGGGAGCTGTTTTTT.

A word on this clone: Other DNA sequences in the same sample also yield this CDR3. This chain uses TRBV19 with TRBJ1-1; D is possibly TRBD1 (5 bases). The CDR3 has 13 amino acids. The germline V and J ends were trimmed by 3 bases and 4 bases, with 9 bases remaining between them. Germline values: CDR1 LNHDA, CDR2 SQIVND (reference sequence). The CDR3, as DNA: TGTGCCAGTAGTATGATGGGGGGCACTGAAGCTTTCTTT. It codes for CASSMMGGTEAFF.

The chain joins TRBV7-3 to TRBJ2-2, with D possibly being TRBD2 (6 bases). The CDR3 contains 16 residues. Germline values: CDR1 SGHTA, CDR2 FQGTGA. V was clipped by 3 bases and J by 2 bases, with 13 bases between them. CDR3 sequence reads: CASSFTGTPNTGELFF. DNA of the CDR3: TGTGCCAGCAGCTTTACCGGGACTCCAAACACCGGGGAGCTGTTTTTT.

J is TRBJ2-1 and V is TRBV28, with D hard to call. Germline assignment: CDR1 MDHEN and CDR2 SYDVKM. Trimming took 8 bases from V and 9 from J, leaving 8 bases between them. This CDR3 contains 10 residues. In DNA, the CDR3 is TGTGCCAGCCGCAGGATTGAGCAGTTCTTC. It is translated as CASRRIEQFF.

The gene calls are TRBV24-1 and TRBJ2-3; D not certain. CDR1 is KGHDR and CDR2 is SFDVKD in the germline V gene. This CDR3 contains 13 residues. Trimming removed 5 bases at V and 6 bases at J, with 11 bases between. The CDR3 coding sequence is TGTGCCACCAGTGCTTCAGTTGATGATACGCAGTATTTT. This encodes CATSASVDDTQYF.

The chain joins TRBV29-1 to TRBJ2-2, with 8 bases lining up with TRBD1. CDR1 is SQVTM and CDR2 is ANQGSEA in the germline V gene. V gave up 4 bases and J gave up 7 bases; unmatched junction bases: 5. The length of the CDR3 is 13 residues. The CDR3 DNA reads TGCAGCGTTGGGACAGGGAATGGCGGGGAGCTGTTTTTT. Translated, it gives CSVGTGNGGELFF.

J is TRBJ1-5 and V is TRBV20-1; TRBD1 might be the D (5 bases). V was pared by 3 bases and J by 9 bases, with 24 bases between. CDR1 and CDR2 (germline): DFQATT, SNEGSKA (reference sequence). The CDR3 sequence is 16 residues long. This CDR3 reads CSASVASSVAGGPQHF. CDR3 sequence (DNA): TGCAGTGCTAGTGTGGCCTCTAGTGTGGCCGGGGGGCCCCAGCATTTT.

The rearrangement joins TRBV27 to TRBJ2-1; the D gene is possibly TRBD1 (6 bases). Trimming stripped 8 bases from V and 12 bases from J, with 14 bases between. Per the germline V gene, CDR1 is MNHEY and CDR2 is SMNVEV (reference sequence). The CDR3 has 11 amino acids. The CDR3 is CASAKQGGQFF. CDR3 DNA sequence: TGTGCCAGCGCGAAACAGGGTGGGCAGTTCTTC.

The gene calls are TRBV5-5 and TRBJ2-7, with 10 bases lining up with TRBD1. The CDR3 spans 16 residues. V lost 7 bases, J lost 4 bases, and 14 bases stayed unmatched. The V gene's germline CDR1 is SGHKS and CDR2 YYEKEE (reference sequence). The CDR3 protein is CASLQGTGDPPYEQYF. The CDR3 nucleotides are TGTGCCAGCTTACAGGGGACAGGGGACCCCCCTTACGAGCAGTACTTC.

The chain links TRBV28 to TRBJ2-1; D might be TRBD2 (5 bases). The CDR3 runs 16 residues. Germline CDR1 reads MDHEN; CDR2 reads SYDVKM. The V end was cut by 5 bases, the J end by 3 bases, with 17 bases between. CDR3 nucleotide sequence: TGTGCCAGCAGTATCACGGCCCTAGCTTACTACAATGAGCAGTTCTTC. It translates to CASSITALAYYNEQFF.

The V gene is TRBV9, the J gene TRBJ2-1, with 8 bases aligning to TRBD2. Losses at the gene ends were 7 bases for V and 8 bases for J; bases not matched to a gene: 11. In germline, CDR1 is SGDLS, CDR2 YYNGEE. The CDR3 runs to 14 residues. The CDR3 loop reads CASSFGRAVDEQFF. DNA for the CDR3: TGTGCCAGCTCCTTCGGGAGGGCCGTCGATGAGCAGTTCTTC.